The clone carrying this T cell receptor (beta chain) is deemed medium-sized. The sample is drawn from a study of spatial heterogeneity in lung cancer. The time point here: sample taken at primary tumor resection. Whole RNA from tumor, nontumor lung or frozen PBMC was sequenced unsorted. CDR3 size: 16 residues. V trimming: 1 base; J trimming: 4 bases; junction bases outside the gene matches: 8. Germline CDR1 SGHAT, CDR2 FQNNGV. A unique molecular identifier was attached to every TCR cDNA molecule. Each CDR3 protein gets one entry after TCRdb re-called the 5' RACE reads with MiXCR. The sample lists more than 9,500 distinct CDR3 sequences, approximately 17% occurring once.

J is TRBJ2-7 and V is TRBV11-2, with 9 bases identical to TRBD2. This TCR derives from a male donor with early-stage non-small cell lung cancer. Material: PBMCs, obtained at surgery. CDR3 DNA sequence: TGTGCCAGCAGCTTAGTGAGCGGGAGGCCTCTATACGAGCAGTACTTC. Its protein product is CASSLVSGRPLYEQYF.